One and the same sample provided the 10 T cell receptor beta chains below, sequenced in a study of PD-L1 blockade in urothelial cancer. TCRdb's copy holds only in-frame clones and misses some; the assay was immunoSEQ multiplex PCR. The sample contains 25,000 to 35,000 clones, about four fifths of which appear only once. Documented time point: peripheral blood 6 weeks after treatment start. Sequenced here: PBMCs, sampled around atezolizumab (anti-PD-L1) treatment. All receptors derive from a man between 65 and 80 years old with urothelial cancer.

The rearrangement uses TRBV19 and TRBJ1-6, with a tentative D call TRBD1 (5 bases). This CDR3 has 14 residues. Trimming removed 3 bases from V and 10 bases from J, with 13 bases in between. In germline, CDR1 is LNHDA, CDR2 SQIVND (reference sequence). The CDR3 sequence: CASSIWGVRSPLHF. For the CDR3, the DNA is TGTGCCAGTAGTATTTGGGGGGTGAGGTCACCCCTCCACTTT.

The chain couples TRBV18 to TRBJ2-1, with TRBD2 matching 14 bases. This CDR3 is built from 16 residues. J lost 0 bases, V lost 6 bases, and 1 base had no gene match. Per germline, CDR1 KGHSH and CDR2 LQKENI. The CDR3 reads CASSGTSGSSYNEQFF. For the CDR3, the DNA is TGTGCCAGCTCGGGGACTAGCGGGAGCTCCTACAATGAGCAGTTCTTC.

V and J are TRBV5-6 and TRBJ2-3, with 12 nucleotides matching TRBD2. The germline V gene has CDR1 SGHDT and CDR2 YYEEEE. Germline trimming cut 4 bases from V and 3 bases from J; bases unmatched to any gene: 6. This CDR3 spans 16 amino acids. Here the CDR3 DNA reads TGTGCCAGCAGCAGCCGGGGACTAGCGGGTACAGATACGCAGTATTTT. It codes for CASSSRGLAGTDTQYF.

The chain recombines TRBV5-4 with TRBJ2-2; 8 bases agree with TRBD1. The CDR3 consists of 15 residues. The germline V gene encodes CDR1 SGHNT and CDR2 YYREEE (reference sequence). V trimming: 3 bases; J trimming: 7 bases; junction bases outside the gene matches: 8. CDR3 in amino acids: CASSSWTGSNGELFF. As DNA, the CDR3 is TGTGCCAGCAGCTCGTGGACAGGGTCAAACGGGGAGCTGTTTTTT.

This clone has a single count. The chain combines TRBV5-4 with TRBJ2-1; 10 nucleotides line up with TRBD2. V dropped 0 bases and J dropped 4; count of bases not matched to a gene: 7. This CDR3 comprises 17 residues. Germline V gene lookup returns CDR1 SGHNT and CDR2 YYREEE (reference sequence). The CDR3 loop is CASSLGGRTSGYNEQFF. The CDR3 DNA is TGTGCCAGCAGCTTGGGTGGTAGGACTAGCGGATACAATGAGCAGTTCTTC.

The V and J genes are TRBV15 and TRBJ2-7, with no clear D. V lost 0 bases and J 6 bases, leaving 9 bases between the germline ends. The CDR3 consists of 13 residues. Germline loops: CDR1 LNHNV, CDR2 YYDKDF (reference sequence). The CDR3 region is CATSRDPDSEQYF. The CDR3 region has the DNA TGTGCCACCAGCAGAGATCCCGACTCCGAGCAGTACTTC.

J is TRBJ2-3 and V is TRBV18; perhaps TRBD1 as D (5 bases). CDR3 size: 13 residues. From germline, CDR1 is KGHSH and CDR2 LQKENI. Trimming took off 6 bases at V and 4 bases at J, with 11 bases between the two ends. The CDR3 is CASSQDSADTQYF. In nucleotides, the CDR3 is TGTGCCAGCTCTCAAGACAGCGCAGATACGCAGTATTTT.

The chain recombines TRBV7-3 with TRBJ2-3, with a weak D call TRBD1 (5 bases). The CDR3 length is 14 residues. V was pared by 5 bases and J by 3 bases, with 12 bases between. Germline V gene data show CDR1 as SGHTA and CDR2 as FQGTGA. The CDR3 DNA reads as TGTGCCAGCAGCAGACAGCAGCGAACAGATACGCAGTATTTT. Protein product: CASSRQQRTDTQYF.

The V and J genes are TRBV19 and TRBJ2-3; the D is unclear. The CDR3 has 13 residues. Germline assignment: CDR1 LNHDA and CDR2 SQIVND (reference sequence). V shed 5 bases and J shed 0 bases, with 6 bases lying between them. In DNA form, the CDR3 reads TGTGCCAGTAGTTTCTCGAGCACAGATACGCAGTATTTT. Its protein product is CASSFSSTDTQYF.

The chain recombines TRBV28 with TRBJ1-2; unclear D gene. Trimming left V 1 base short and J 9 bases short, with 12 bases between. Germline CDR1 MDHEN, CDR2 SYDVKM. The CDR3 consists of 13 residues. The CDR3 DNA follows: TGTGCCAGCAGTTTATTCGAGGGTTCTAGCTACACCTTC. It translates to CASSLFEGSSYTF.